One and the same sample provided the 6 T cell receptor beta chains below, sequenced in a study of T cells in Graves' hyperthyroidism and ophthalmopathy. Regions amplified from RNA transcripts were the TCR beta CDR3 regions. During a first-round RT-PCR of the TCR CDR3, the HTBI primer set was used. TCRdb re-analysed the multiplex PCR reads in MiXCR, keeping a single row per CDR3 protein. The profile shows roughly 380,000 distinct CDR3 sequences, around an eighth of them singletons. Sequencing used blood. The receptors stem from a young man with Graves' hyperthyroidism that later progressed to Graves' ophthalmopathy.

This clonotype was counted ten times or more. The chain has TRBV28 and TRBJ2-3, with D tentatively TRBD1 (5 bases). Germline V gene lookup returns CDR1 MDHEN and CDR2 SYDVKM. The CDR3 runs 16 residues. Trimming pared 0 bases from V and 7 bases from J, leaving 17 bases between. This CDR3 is CASSLWGQSHIYTQYF. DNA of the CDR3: TGTGCCAGCAGTTTATGGGGGCAGTCGCACATTTATACGCAGTATTTT.

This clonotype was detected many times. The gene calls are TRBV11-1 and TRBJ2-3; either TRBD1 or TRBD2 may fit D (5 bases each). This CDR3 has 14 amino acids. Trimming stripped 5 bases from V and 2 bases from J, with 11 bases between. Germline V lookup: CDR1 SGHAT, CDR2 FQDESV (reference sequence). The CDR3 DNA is TGTGCCAGCAGCACGGGACGAAACACAGATACGCAGTATTTT. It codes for CASSTGRNTDTQYF.

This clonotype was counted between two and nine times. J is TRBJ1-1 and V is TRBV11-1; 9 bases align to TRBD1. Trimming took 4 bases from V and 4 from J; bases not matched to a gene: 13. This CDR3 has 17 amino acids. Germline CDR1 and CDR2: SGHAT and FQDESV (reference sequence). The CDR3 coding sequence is TGTGCCAGCAGCTCCCCCCTATCGGGACAGGGAGGCACTGAAGCTTTCTTT. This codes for CASSSPLSGQGGTEAFF.

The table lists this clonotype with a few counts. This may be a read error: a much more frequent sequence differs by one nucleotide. CDR3 bases: TGTGCCAGCAGTTACTCACAGGGTCTCCACGGCTATGGCTACACCTTC. Its translation is CASSYSQGLHGYGYTF. V is TRBV6-5 and J is TRBJ1-2; a weak D match, TRBD1 (6 bases). The CDR3 sequence is 16 residues long. Germline CDR1 and CDR2: MNHEY and SVGAGI. V dropped 0 bases and J dropped 4 bases, with 15 bases sitting between them.

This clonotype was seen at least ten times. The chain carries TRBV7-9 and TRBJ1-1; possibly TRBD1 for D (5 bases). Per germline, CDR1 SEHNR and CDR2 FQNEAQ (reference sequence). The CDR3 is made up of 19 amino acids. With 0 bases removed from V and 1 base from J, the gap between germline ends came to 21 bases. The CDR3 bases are TGTGCCAGCAGCTTAGCGTATGAGGGGTACACCATCGAGAACACTGAAGCTTTCTTT. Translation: CASSLAYEGYTIENTEAFF. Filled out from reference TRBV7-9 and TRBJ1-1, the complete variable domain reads DTGVSQNPRHKITKRGQNVTFRCDPISEHNRLYWYRQTLGQGPEFLTYFQNEAQLEKSRLLSDRFSAERPKGSFSTLEIQRTEQGDSAMYLCASSLAYEGYTIENTEAFFGQGTRLTVV.

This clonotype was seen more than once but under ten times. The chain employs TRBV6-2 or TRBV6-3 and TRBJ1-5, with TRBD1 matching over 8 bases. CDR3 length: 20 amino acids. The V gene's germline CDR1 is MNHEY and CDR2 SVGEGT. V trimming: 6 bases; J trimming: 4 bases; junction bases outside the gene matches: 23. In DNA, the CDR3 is TGTGCCAGCAGCCACCCCGAGAAATACAGGGGGATATTAGCAAATCAGCCCCAGCATTTT. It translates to CASSHPEKYRGILANQPQHF.